This TCR beta chain came from a study of blood T cells in healthy people across ages. Study in general: For every two T cells, template switching captured about one barcoded beta molecule. Study outcomes and limitations: Naive and antigen-experienced cells could not be conclusively compared, given unsorted PBMCs.

PBMCs numbering at least 6 million were isolated per sample. Then a second PCR, running about 6 to 12 cycles, was carried out with a sample-barcoded 5' primer and a J-beta primer mix. MiXCR, applied by TCRdb to the 5' RACE reads, yields one record per CDR3 protein. The sample consists of roughly 640,000 distinct CDR3 sequences, 25% to 35% of them appearing once. This clonotype was found many times. What it recognizes is unknown. This CDR3 contains 15 residues. Trimming took 1 base from V and 0 from J, leaving 9 bases between them. The specimen sequenced was blood. The chain couples TRBV12-3 or TRBV12-4 to TRBJ1-2, with D perhaps matching TRBD1 (6 bases). The sequence was collected from a woman older than 75 in good health. The DNA of the CDR3 is TGTGCCAGCAGTTTAGGTCGGACAGCTAACTATGGCTACACCTTC. It specifies CASSLGRTANYGYTF.